The entry below gives a single T cell receptor beta chain sequence along with its context. Antigen unknown. Clones were read by immunoSEQ multiplex PCR, and TCRdb kept only the in-frame ones, dropping some. The sample has 2 million to 2.5 million clones, 90% to 96% seen once; the top ten hold approximately 0.13%. The sample belongs to a study of shared clonotypes between healthy human individuals. General study results and limits: It was the non-shared clonotypes that had lower generation probabilities than clonotypes shared by all four donors. Only blood was sampled; tissue repertoires likely differ.

HIV-negative, healthy adults without recent acute infections or vaccinations were the donors. With V trimmed by 4 bases and J by 2 bases, 6 bases remained unmatched. The CDR3 is 15 amino acids. Per the germline V gene, CDR1 is MNHEY and CDR2 is SMNVEV (reference sequence). This sequence joins TRBV27 and TRBJ1-2; 8 bases fit TRBD1. Sequences were obtained from naive CD4+ T cells sorted from blood. The subset here: CD45RA+ positively selected. The TCR was taken from a man aged 18 to 30 in good health. The CDR3 reads CASSSGRTGNYGYTF. CDR3 DNA sequence: TGTGCCAGCAGTTCCGGTCGGACAGGGAACTATGGCTACACCTTC.